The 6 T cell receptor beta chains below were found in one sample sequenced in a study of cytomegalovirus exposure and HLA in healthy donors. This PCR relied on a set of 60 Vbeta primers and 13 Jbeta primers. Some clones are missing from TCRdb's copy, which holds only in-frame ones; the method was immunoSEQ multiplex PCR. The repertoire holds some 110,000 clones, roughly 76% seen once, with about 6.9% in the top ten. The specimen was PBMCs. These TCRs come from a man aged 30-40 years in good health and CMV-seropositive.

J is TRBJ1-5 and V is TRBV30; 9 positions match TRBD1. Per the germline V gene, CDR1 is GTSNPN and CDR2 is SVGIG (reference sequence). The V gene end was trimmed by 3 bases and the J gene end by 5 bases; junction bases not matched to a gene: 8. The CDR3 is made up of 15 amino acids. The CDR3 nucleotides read TGTGCCTGGAGGGGCCGGGACAGGGTTGATCAGCCCCAGCATTTT. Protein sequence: CAWRGRDRVDQPQHF. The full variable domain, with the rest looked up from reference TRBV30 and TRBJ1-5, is SQTIHQWPATLVQPVGSPLSLECTVEGTSNPNLYWYRQAAGRGLQLLFYSVGIGQISSEVPQNLSASRPQDRQFILSSKKLLLSDSGFYLCAWRGRDRVDQPQHFGDGTRLSIL.

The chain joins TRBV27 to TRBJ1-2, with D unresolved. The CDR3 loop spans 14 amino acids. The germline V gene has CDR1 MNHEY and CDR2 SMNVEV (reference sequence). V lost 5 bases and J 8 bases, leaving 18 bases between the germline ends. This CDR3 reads CASSPREGGGGYTF. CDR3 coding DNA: TGTGCCAGCAGTCCACGGGAGGGAGGCGGCGGCTACACCTTC.

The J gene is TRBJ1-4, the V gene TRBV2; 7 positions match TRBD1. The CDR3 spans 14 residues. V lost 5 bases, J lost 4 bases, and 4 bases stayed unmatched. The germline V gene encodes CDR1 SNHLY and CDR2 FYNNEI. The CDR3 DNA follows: TGTGCCAGCAGTCAGGGACAGCGTAATGAAAAACTGTTTTTT. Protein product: CASSQGQRNEKLFF.

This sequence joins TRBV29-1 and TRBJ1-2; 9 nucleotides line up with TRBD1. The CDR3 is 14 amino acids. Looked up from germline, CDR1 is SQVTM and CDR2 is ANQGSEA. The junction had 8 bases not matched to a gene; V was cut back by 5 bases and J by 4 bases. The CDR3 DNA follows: TGCAGCGTTCCCGACAGGGGGAGTCTCTATGGCTACACCTTC. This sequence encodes CSVPDRGSLYGYTF.

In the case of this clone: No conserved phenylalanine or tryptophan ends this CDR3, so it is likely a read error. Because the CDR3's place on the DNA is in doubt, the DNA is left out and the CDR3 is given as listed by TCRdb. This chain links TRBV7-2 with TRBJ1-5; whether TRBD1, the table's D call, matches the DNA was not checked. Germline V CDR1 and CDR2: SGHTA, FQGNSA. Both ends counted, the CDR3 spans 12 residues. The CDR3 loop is CASSSRTGGEHV.

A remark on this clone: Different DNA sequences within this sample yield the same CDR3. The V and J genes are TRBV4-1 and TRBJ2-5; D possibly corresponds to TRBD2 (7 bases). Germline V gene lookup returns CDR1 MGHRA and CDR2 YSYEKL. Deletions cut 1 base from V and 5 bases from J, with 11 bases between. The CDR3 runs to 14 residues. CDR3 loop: CASSQVGGQETQYF. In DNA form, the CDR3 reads TGCGCCAGCAGCCAAGTGGGGGGGCAGGAGACCCAGTACTTC.